A selection of T cell receptor beta chains follows, all from one sample in a study of beta chain features in type 1 diabetes. The assay was immunoSEQ multiplex PCR, and TCRdb's table has in-frame clones only and misses some. This table has 120,000 to 150,000 clones, 13% appearing once. Sequenced: central memory CD4+ T cells from blood. The origin of the receptors is a man aged 18 to 29 with type 1 diabetes. The CDR3 runs from the conserved cysteine through the conserved F or W. A D gene is named only where the DNA matches it firmly. The size entry is marked missing in some rows and otherwise reads once, few, many or a size class.

>TRBJ2-1|TRBD1|few|TRBV2
CASSETGVPSNEQFF
TGTGCCAGCAGTGAGACAGGGGTCCCCTCCAATGAGCAGTTCTTC
>TRBJ1-1|.|.|TRBV15
CATSVDKSTEAFF
TGTGCCACCAGCGTTGATAAAAGCACTGAAGCTTTCTTT
>TRBJ1-1|TRBD1|few|TRBV27
CASGRQGLNTEAFF
TGTGCCAGCGGGCGACAGGGTTTGAACACTGAAGCTTTCTTT
>TRBJ2-3|TRBD2|.|TRBV29-1
CSVAGTSGASTDTQYF
TGCAGCGTTGCTGGGACTAGCGGGGCTAGCACAGATACGCAGTATTTT
>TRBJ2-7|.|.|TRBV12-5
CASGWFGRSYEQYF
TGTGCTAGTGGCTGGTTCGGAAGGTCCTACGAGCAGTACTTC
>TRBJ2-7|.|few|TRBV28
CASSLSGLTYEQYF
TGTGCCAGCAGTTTATCAGGATTAACCTACGAGCAGTACTTC
>TRBJ1-1|TRBD1|.|TRBV5-1
CASSKDRGLNTEAFF
TGCGCCAGCAGCAAGGACAGGGGTTTGAACACTGAAGCTTTCTTT
>TRBJ2-2|TRBD2|.|TRBV15
CATSPGLAGITGELFF
TGTGCCACCAGCCCAGGACTAGCGGGGATCACCGGGGAGCTGTTTTTT
>TRBJ2-5|.|.|TRBV11-3
CASSYGTEQETQYF
TGTGCCAGCAGCTATGGGACGGAACAAGAGACCCAGTACTTC
>TRBJ1-2|.|few|TRBV30
CAWKSGPSFGYTF
TGTGCCTGGAAGTCAGGACCTTCTTTCGGCTACACCTTC
>TRBJ2-3|TRBD2|.|TRBV7-2
CASSFGGGDTQYF
TGTGCCAGCAGCTTCGGCGGGGGGGATACGCAGTATTTT